The clone carrying this T cell receptor (beta chain) showed up just a few times. This CDR3 region has 14 residues. Looked up from germline, CDR1 is MNHEY and CDR2 is SVGEGT. V shed 10 bases, J shed 2 bases, and the junction held 8 bases outside the gene matches. Then a second PCR, running roughly 7 to 11 cycles, was carried out with a sample-barcoded 5' primer and a J-beta primer mix. Samples each returned at least 3 million CDR3-containing paired-end reads. One entry per CDR3 protein results from TCRdb running MiXCR on the 5' RACE reads. This table has 600,000 to 1,000,000 distinct CDR3 sequences, around 25% appearing once. The entry originates in a study of blood T cells in healthy people across ages. For the study at large: There was about one barcoded beta molecule captured by template switching per two T cells.

The sample was also reused in another study, on T cells of mothers and their children. According to that study: Reads recorded for TCR beta CDR3 numbered over 9 million per mother and several million per child.

The receptor was derived from a boy between 5 and 17 years old in good health. Sequenced material: blood. The chain is built from TRBV6-2 or TRBV6-3 and TRBJ2-3; 8 positions agree with TRBD1. CDR3: CATTGQGVTDTQYF. In DNA, the CDR3 is TGTGCCACCACCGGACAGGGCGTCACAGATACGCAGTATTTT.